This entry lists 17 T cell receptor beta chains sequenced from one sample in a study of blood T cell repertoires in COVID-19. The assay was immunoSEQ multiplex PCR, and TCRdb's table has in-frame clones only and misses some. The sample includes about 74,000 clones, 70% to 90% seen only once; the top ten take 2.5% to 3%. Sequencing was carried out using peripheral blood. All receptors come from a man between 65 and 85 years old with active or convalescent COVID-19.

As to this clone: The sample holds other DNA sequences that translate to the same CDR3. This chain connects TRBV5-6 to TRBJ1-2; possible D gene TRBD1, 6 bases. V was pared by 4 bases and J by 1 base, with 11 bases between. Germline loops: CDR1 SGHDT, CDR2 YYEEEE. The CDR3 loop spans 14 amino acids. This chain's CDR3 is CASSLGQINYGYTF. CDR3 DNA sequence: TGTGCCAGCAGCCTGGGACAAATTAACTATGGCTACACCTTC.

The chain has TRBV27 and TRBJ2-1, with 7 bases identical to TRBD2. The germline gives CDR1 MNHEY, CDR2 SMNVEV (reference sequence). This CDR3 is built from 15 residues. Trimming took 4 bases from V and 8 from J; bases not matched to a gene: 11. CDR3 bases: TGTGCCAGCAGTTCCCCCCCGACTAGCAGGTATGAGCAGTTCTTC. Protein sequence: CASSSPPTSRYEQFF.

The chain recombines TRBV6-5 with TRBJ1-2; tentatively, D is TRBD1 (5 bases). V lost 5 bases and J lost 5, with 18 bases in between. This CDR3 has 15 amino acids. CDR1 is MNHEY, CDR2 SVGAGI, per germline. CDR3: CASSTPGAGGYGYTF. The CDR3 DNA is TGTGCCAGCAGTACCCCCGGGGCGGGGGGATATGGCTACACCTTC.

The chain has TRBV27 and TRBJ2-2, with D possibly TRBD2 on 5 matching bases. The CDR3 is 16 residues long. V gave up 3 bases and J gave up 0 bases, with 11 bases separating them. Germline lookup yields CDR1 MNHEY and CDR2 SMNVEV (reference sequence). The CDR3 reads CASSFFGSPNTGELFF. In DNA, the CDR3 is TGTGCCAGCAGTTTTTTTGGGAGCCCGAACACCGGGGAGCTGTTTTTT.

The V gene is TRBV3-1 (or the pseudogene TRBV3-2), the J gene TRBJ2-3; D gene unclear. Trimming removed 3 bases from V and 4 bases from J, with 11 bases in between. The CDR3 runs 14 residues. The germline V gene encodes CDR1 LGHDT and CDR2 YNNKEL (reference sequence). The CDR3 region is CASSQGSGADTQYF. The CDR3 coding sequence is TGTGCCAGCAGCCAGGGCTCTGGCGCAGATACGCAGTATTTT.

V is TRBV28 and J is TRBJ2-1; unclear D gene. The ends were cut back, 6 bases at V and 3 bases at J, with 21 bases in the middle. The CDR3 covers 17 residues. The germline V gene has CDR1 MDHEN and CDR2 SYDVKM. The CDR3 sequence: CASSASGFRKFYNEQFF. DNA of the CDR3: TGTGCCAGCAGCGCGTCGGGTTTCCGCAAATTCTACAATGAGCAGTTCTTC.

The V call is TRBV2, the J call TRBJ1-2; 7 bases match TRBD1. CDR1 and CDR2 (germline): SNHLY, FYNNEI. V shed 0 bases and J 8 bases; nucleotides not matched to a gene: 6. This CDR3 spans 14 amino acids. Written as DNA, the CDR3 is TGTGCCAGCAGTGAAGCGACAGGGATTGGCGGCTACACCTTC. It translates to CASSEATGIGGYTF.

This chain uses TRBV15 with TRBJ2-3; 10 nucleotides align to TRBD1. This CDR3 contains 16 residues. Unmatched junction bases numbered 10, after V lost 4 bases and J lost 6 bases. From germline, CDR1 is LNHNV and CDR2 YYDKDF (reference sequence). CDR3 residues: CATSNPTGGRGDTQYF. The DNA for the CDR3 is TGTGCCACCAGCAACCCGACAGGGGGCAGGGGGGATACGCAGTATTTT.

The chain joins TRBV3-1 (or the pseudogene TRBV3-2) to TRBJ1-2; no clear D. The CDR3 loop spans 12 amino acids. V was shortened by 0 bases and J by 7 bases, with 6 bases between the two germline ends. CDR1 is LGHDT, CDR2 YNNKEL, per germline (reference sequence). The CDR3 region is CASSQDRSGYTF. The CDR3 DNA reads TGTGCCAGCAGCCAAGACAGGTCTGGCTACACCTTC.

The V and J genes are TRBV6-5 and TRBJ1-2, with a tentative D call TRBD1 (6 bases). V was pared by 0 bases and J by 4 bases, with 12 bases between. The CDR3 is made up of 15 amino acids. Germline V gene sequence: CDR1 MNHEY, CDR2 SVGAGI. The CDR3 nucleotides read TGTGCCAGCAGTTACTCAACAGGGTCGAGCTATGGCTACACCTTC. Translated: CASSYSTGSSYGYTF.

The V gene is TRBV2, the J gene TRBJ1-6, with a weak D call TRBD1 (6 bases). This CDR3 region has 14 residues. Trimming shortened V by 8 bases and J by 8 bases, and 16 bases separated the two germline ends. CDR1 is SNHLY, CDR2 FYNNEI, per germline. Here the CDR3 reads CASQPTGPYSPLHF. The CDR3, as DNA: TGTGCCAGCCAACCGACAGGACCTTATTCACCCCTCCACTTT.

This sequence joins TRBV5-4 and TRBJ1-3, with 9 bases fitting TRBD1. Per the germline V gene, CDR1 is SGHNT and CDR2 is YYREEE (reference sequence). V gave up 4 bases and J gave up 3 bases; unmatched junction bases: 8. This CDR3 has 16 residues. The CDR3 loop reads CASSAETGGFGNTIYF. DNA of the CDR3: TGTGCCAGCAGCGCGGAGACAGGGGGTTTTGGAAACACCATATATTTT.

The V call is TRBV18, the J call TRBJ1-1; D call uncertain. V lost 4 bases, J lost 1 base, and 10 bases lay in between. This CDR3 spans 14 amino acids. Germline V gene lookup returns CDR1 KGHSH and CDR2 LQKENI. The CDR3 DNA reads TGTGCCAGCTCACTTGACATGGGGAACACTGAAGCTTTCTTT. It is translated as CASSLDMGNTEAFF.

The chain has TRBV7-2 and TRBJ2-1; 11 bases map to TRBD2. The CDR3 totals 16 residues. The ends lost 2 bases at V and 6 bases at J; junction bases unmatched: 6. CDR1 and CDR2 from the germline V gene are SGHTA and FQGNSA. Here the CDR3 DNA reads TGTGCCAGCAGCTTATGGGGGACTAGCGGAGCCAATGAGCAGTTCTTC. Protein sequence: CASSLWGTSGANEQFF.

The chain links TRBV2 to TRBJ1-2; 9 bases agree with TRBD1. Germline-derived CDR1 and CDR2 are SNHLY and FYNNEI. The CDR3 has 14 amino acids. V gave up 1 base and J gave up 6 bases; unmatched junction bases: 3. The CDR3: CASSEDRDRDGYTF. The DNA for the CDR3 is TGTGCCAGCAGTGAAGACCGGGACAGGGATGGCTACACCTTC.

This chain uses TRBV28 with TRBJ1-4; D uncertain. This CDR3 has 13 amino acids. Germline V gives CDR1 MDHEN, CDR2 SYDVKM. Trimming stripped 6 bases from V and 6 bases from J, with 11 bases between. CDR3 in DNA: TGTGCCAGCAGGGGCGTCCCCCATGAAAAACTGTTTTTT. Its translation is CASRGVPHEKLFF.

In this sample, this clone turned up once. The CDR3 region is CSTGYNEKLFF. In DNA form, the CDR3 reads TGCAGTACAGGGTATAATGAAAAACTGTTTTTT. The chain recombines TRBV20-1 with TRBJ1-4; possibly TRBD1 for D (6 bases). CDR3 length equals 11 residues. Germline CDR1 and CDR2: DFQATT and SNEGSKA (reference sequence). V dropped 8 bases and J dropped 4 bases, with 8 bases sitting between them.